A single sample is the source of the 8 T cell receptor beta chains below, sequenced in a study of blood T cell repertoires in COVID-19. Produced via immunoSEQ multiplex PCR; TCRdb's table is partial and in-frame only. The sample contains 250,000 to 300,000 clones, 85% of which appear only once. Specimen: peripheral blood. The receptors shown here come from a man aged 45-65 years with active or convalescent COVID-19.

The chain uses TRBV7-2 and TRBJ2-7; TRBD2 matches at 12 bases. The V gene's germline CDR1 is SGHTA and CDR2 FQGNSA. CDR3 length: 15 amino acids. The J segment lost 6 bases and the V segment lost 3 bases, leaving 6 bases of the junction unmatched. The CDR3 nucleotides are TGTGCCAGCAGCTTTTCGACTAGCGGGAGCGCCGAGCAGTACTTC. Translation gives CASSFSTSGSAEQYF. Variable domain in full (rest from reference TRBV7-2 and TRBJ2-7): GAGVSQSPSNKVTEKGKDVELRCDPISGHTALYWYRQSLGQGLEFLIYFQGNSAPDKSGLPSDRFSAERTGGSVSTLTIQRTQQEDSAVYLCASSFSTSGSAEQYFGPGTRLTVT.

CDR3 in amino acids: CASRKDRDTEAFF. The CDR3 DNA reads TGTGCCAGCAGGAAAGACAGGGACACTGAAGCTTTCTTT. The chain joins TRBV7-3 to TRBJ1-1, with 7 bases matching TRBD1. Germline V lookup: CDR1 SGHTA, CDR2 FQGTGA. This CDR3 is 13 amino acids long. Germline trimming cut 6 bases from V and 3 bases from J; bases unmatched to any gene: 4.

V usage is TRBV4-1 and J usage is TRBJ1-4, with 7 bases aligning to TRBD1. The junction had 3 bases not matched to a gene; V was cut back by 2 bases and J by 3 bases. The germline V gene encodes CDR1 MGHRA and CDR2 YSYEKL. The CDR3 consists of 15 residues. CDR3 in DNA: TGCGCCAGCAGCCAAACAGGGGAGTCTAATGAAAAACTGTTTTTT. As protein: CASSQTGESNEKLFF.

The chain joins TRBV6-2 or TRBV6-3 to TRBJ1-1; 9 positions match TRBD1. The CDR3 is made up of 15 amino acids. CDR1 is MNHEY and CDR2 is SVGEGT in the germline V gene. J lost 5 bases, V lost 6 bases, and 10 bases had no gene match. The CDR3 DNA reads TGTGCCAGCAGCCCGGTGGGGACAGGGAAAACTGAAGCTTTCTTT. Amino acids: CASSPVGTGKTEAFF.

Turning to this clone: Here the CDR3 omits its conserved ending phenylalanine or tryptophan, so a read error is the likely source. The limits of the CDR3 on the DNA are not certain, so only TCRdb's listed CDR3 is given. V is TRBV6-6 and J is TRBJ2-3; TRBD2, as called in the table, went unchecked against the DNA. CDR1 MNHNY and CDR2 SVGAGI come from the germline V gene (reference sequence). The CDR3 is 13 amino acids in total, end residues counted. The CDR3: CASSQGPGLAGVG.

The rearrangement links TRBV27 to TRBJ1-6; D is unclear. The CDR3 has 13 residues. The ends were cut back, 2 bases at V and 9 bases at J, with 8 bases in the middle. Germline loops: CDR1 MNHEY, CDR2 SMNVEV (reference sequence). This chain's CDR3 is CASSLQASSPLHF. The DNA of the CDR3 is TGTGCCAGCAGTTTACAAGCGAGTTCACCCCTCCACTTT.

The CDR3 is CSASRGGRSNQPQHF. CDR3 DNA: TGCAGTGCTAGTCGAGGGGGTCGGAGCAATCAGCCCCAGCATTTT. V gene TRBV20-1 combines with J gene TRBJ1-5, with a weak D call TRBD1 (6 bases). Trimming removed 3 bases at V and 1 base at J, with 13 bases between. This CDR3 is built from 15 residues. The germline CDR1 and CDR2 sequences are DFQATT and SNEGSKA (reference sequence).

The chain joins TRBV5-1 to TRBJ1-1; D not certain. The CDR3 runs to 14 residues. The V end lost 4 bases, the J end lost 3 bases, and 13 bases lay between the germline ends. Germline CDR1 and CDR2: SGHRS and YFSETQ. The DNA of the CDR3 is TGCGCCAGCAGCCCCTTTGGTCCGGACACTGAAGCTTTCTTT. It is translated as CASSPFGPDTEAFF.